This TCR beta chain was retrieved from a study of cytomegalovirus exposure and HLA in healthy donors. Study information: HLA-typed donors were the source of about 85 million unique TCRs held in an early data release.

In the PCR, 60 Vbeta and 13 Jbeta primers were used. Sequencing used immunoSEQ multiplex PCR; TCRdb keeps in-frame clones, though not all of them. The data hold 90,000 to 110,000 clones, with nearly 80% observed a single time. CDR1 is MNHNS, CDR2 SASEGT, per germline. The CDR3 extends over 14 amino acids. The V end lost 7 bases, the J end lost 5 bases, and 15 bases lay between the germline ends. The TCR comes from a man aged 25 to 45 in good health and CMV-seronegative. The chain recombines TRBV6-1 with TRBJ1-5; unclear D gene. Sequenced input: PBMCs. CDR3 loop: CASTDIHGDQPQHF. In DNA, the CDR3 is TGTGCCAGCACCGATATCCACGGGGATCAGCCCCAGCATTTT.